One sample yielded the 19 T cell receptor beta chains listed below, sequenced in a study of blood T cell repertoires in COVID-19. Produced via immunoSEQ multiplex PCR; TCRdb's table is partial and in-frame only. The top ten clones hold approximately 5% of a sample with 85,000 to 95,000 clones, roughly 84% of them seen once. Sequencing was done on a sample of peripheral blood. The source of these receptors is a woman older than 75 with acute or convalescent COVID-19.

The gene calls are TRBV19 and TRBJ2-3; a weak D match, TRBD1 (5 bases). CDR3 length: 15 residues. Germline CDR1 LNHDA, CDR2 SQIVND (reference sequence). Trimming shortened V by 7 bases and J by 1 base, and 15 bases separated the two germline ends. CDR3 region: CASTTRGSGTDTQYF. The CDR3 DNA follows: TGTGCCAGTACCACAAGGGGTTCTGGCACAGATACGCAGTATTTT.

The V gene is TRBV24-1, the J gene TRBJ1-5; D remains unclear. V was trimmed by 1 base and J by 0 bases, leaving 9 bases between them. CDR3 length equals 16 residues. CDR1 is KGHDR and CDR2 is SFDVKD in the germline V gene. CDR3 DNA sequence: TGTGCCACCAGTGATTTCTGGCCCCTTAGCAATCAGCCCCAGCATTTT. It encodes CATSDFWPLSNQPQHF.

The V and J genes are TRBV19 and TRBJ1-1; D gene uncertain. From germline, CDR1 is LNHDA and CDR2 SQIVND (reference sequence). The V end was cut by 6 bases, the J end by 0 bases, with 14 bases between. The CDR3 runs 15 residues. The CDR3 coding sequence is TGTGCCAGTAGGGGCTGGGTGGCCATGAACACTGAAGCTTTCTTT. Its protein is CASRGWVAMNTEAFF.

The chain employs TRBV11-1 and TRBJ1-1; D unclear. This CDR3 region has 14 residues. V lost 0 bases and J 1 base, leaving 6 bases between the germline ends. The germline V gene has CDR1 SGHAT and CDR2 FQDESV (reference sequence). The CDR3 bases are TGTGCCAGCAGCTTAGCGCCCAGGAACACTGAAGCTTTCTTT. Translation gives CASSLAPRNTEAFF.

The chain has TRBV4-1 and TRBJ2-3; 8 positions match TRBD2. The V gene's germline CDR1 is MGHRA and CDR2 YSYEKL. V shed 0 bases, J shed 3 bases, and the junction held 11 bases outside the gene matches. The CDR3 runs 18 residues. In DNA form, the CDR3 reads TGCGCCAGCAGCCAAGACAGCGGGAGCCTAGCTCGTACAGATACGCAGTATTTT. Translating gives CASSQDSGSLARTDTQYF.

The J gene is TRBJ1-4, the V gene TRBV5-1; no clear D. The V and J ends lost 5 bases and 8 bases respectively, with 13 bases between them. From germline, CDR1 is SGHRS and CDR2 YFSETQ. The length of the CDR3 is 13 residues. The CDR3 region has the DNA TGCGCCAGCAGTCGGGGTCTGGACGAAAAACTGTTTTTT. Its protein is CASSRGLDEKLFF.

The rearrangement joins TRBV2 to TRBJ2-5; 9 bases map to TRBD2. J lost 1 base, V lost 4 bases, and 4 bases had no gene match. Germline lookup yields CDR1 SNHLY and CDR2 FYNNEI. The CDR3 runs to 15 residues. Here the CDR3 DNA reads TGTGCCAGCAGTGGTGGAGCGGGGGGCCAAGAGACCCAGTACTTC. Translated, it gives CASSGGAGGQETQYF.

V gene TRBV5-1 combines with J gene TRBJ1-6, with TRBD1 identical over 12 bases. The V gene's germline CDR1 is SGHRS and CDR2 YFSETQ. Trimming cost V 4 bases and J 7 bases; bases outside gene matches: 9. This CDR3 spans 17 amino acids. The CDR3, as DNA: TGCGCCAGCAGCCCGGAGGGACAGGGGGCAAAGAATTCACCCCTCCACTTT. Residues: CASSPEGQGAKNSPLHF.

This clone was seen once. The rearrangement links TRBV4-2 to TRBJ2-5; 8 bases agree with TRBD1. The CDR3 loop spans 16 amino acids. Germline V gene lookup returns CDR1 LGHNA and CDR2 YNFKEQ. Losses at the gene ends were 2 bases for V and 2 bases for J; bases not matched to a gene: 7. CDR3 DNA: TGTGCCAGCAGCCAACGGCCTGGGACAGGACAAGAGACCCAGTACTTC. Its translation is CASSQRPGTGQETQYF.

The chain uses TRBV10-1 and TRBJ2-3; TRBD1 might be the D (6 bases). The V and J ends lost 5 bases and 4 bases respectively, with 10 bases between them. Germline CDR1 reads WNHNN; CDR2 reads SYGVQD (reference sequence). The CDR3 spans 13 residues. In nucleotides, the CDR3 is TGCGCCAGCAGTTTATCAGGGGCAGATACGCAGTATTTT. Translation gives CASSLSGADTQYF.

CDR3 bases: TGTGCCAGCTCTTCCCTGTCCGGGGGTCAAAATGAAAAACTGTTTTTT. It specifies CASSSLSGGQNEKLFF. This chain links TRBV18 with TRBJ1-4, with D possibly being TRBD1 (5 bases). The germline gives CDR1 KGHSH, CDR2 LQKENI. Between the trimmed V and J ends, which lost 6 bases and 5 bases, there was a span of 19 bases. The CDR3 extends over 16 amino acids.

The V call is TRBV5-6, the J call TRBJ1-2, with D perhaps matching TRBD1 (6 bases). Germline assignment: CDR1 SGHDT and CDR2 YYEEEE. The V end was cut by 3 bases, the J end by 6 bases, with 9 bases between. CDR3 length equals 12 residues. CDR3 bases: TGTGCCAGCAGCTCAACAGGGAATGGCTACACCTTC. This translates into CASSSTGNGYTF.

V is TRBV10-3 and J is TRBJ2-5, with a tentative D call TRBD2 (6 bases). The CDR3 consists of 13 residues. V lost 6 bases, J lost 4 bases, and 12 bases lay in between. Germline-derived CDR1 and CDR2 are ENHRY and SYGVKD. Written as DNA, the CDR3 is TGTGCCATCAGGCCGGGGGTGGGAGAGACCCAGTACTTC. Protein product: CAIRPGVGETQYF.

The gene calls are TRBV21-1 and TRBJ2-7; TRBD1, the table's D call, lacks a check against the DNA. TRBV21-1 is a pseudogene locus. There are 14 residues in the CDR3. The CDR3 here is CASSNRDNSYEQYF. Here the CDR3 DNA reads TGTGCCAGCAGCAATCGGGACAACTCCTACGAGCAGTACTTC.

The rearrangement joins TRBV7-3 to TRBJ2-5; TRBD1 matches at 7 bases. The CDR3 contains 14 residues. CDR1 is SGHTA and CDR2 is FQGTGA in the germline V gene. V gave up 5 bases and J gave up 1 base; unmatched junction bases: 4. CDR3 amino acids: CASSDSGGQETQYF. The CDR3 DNA is TGTGCCAGCAGCGACTCAGGGGGCCAAGAGACCCAGTACTTC.

J is TRBJ2-3 and V is TRBV12-3 or TRBV12-4; tentatively, D is TRBD2 (5 bases). The CDR3 spans 11 residues. Trimming removed 4 bases from V and 6 bases from J, with 5 bases in between. The CDR3 sequence is CASSWRDTQYF. The DNA of the CDR3 is TGTGCCAGCAGTTGGAGGGATACGCAGTATTTT.

The chain employs TRBV6-4 and TRBJ2-2, with D unresolved. V was pared by 1 base and J by 6 bases, with 6 bases between. From germline, CDR1 is MRHNA and CDR2 SNTAGT. This CDR3 is 13 amino acids long. The CDR3 spells CASSDWQAGELFF. CDR3 sequence (DNA): TGTGCCAGCAGTGACTGGCAGGCCGGGGAGCTGTTTTTT.

This chain connects TRBV7-2 to TRBJ1-2; D possibly corresponds to TRBD1 (6 bases). The length of the CDR3 is 13 residues. Germline assignment: CDR1 SGHTA and CDR2 FQGNSA. V was shortened by 7 bases and J by 8 bases, with 17 bases between the two germline ends. The CDR3 spells CASTPTGGPGYTF. The CDR3 coding sequence is TGTGCCAGCACCCCGACAGGCGGGCCCGGCTACACCTTC.

This chain uses TRBV27 with TRBJ1-1, with 7 bases fitting TRBD1. CDR3 length: 18 residues. CDR1 and CDR2 (germline): MNHEY, SMNVEV (reference sequence). V shed 5 bases, J shed 5 bases, and the junction held 20 bases outside the gene matches. The DNA of the CDR3 is TGTGCCAGCAGTGGCCGTCGACAGGGTGGGATCGGTAAAACTGAAGCTTTCTTT. Its translation is CASSGRRQGGIGKTEAFF.